This TCR beta chain came from a study of blood T cell repertoires in COVID-19. Study at large: Acute and convalescent COVID-19 specimens originated in the United States, Italy and Spain.

Across 20 to 25 US areas, participants ranged in age from about 18 to 90 years. Participants were placed into cohorts based on the clinical history they reported. Before being deemed recovered, Cohort 3 donors had two negative PCRs, clearance, or symptom resolution. With V trimmed by 0 bases and J by 12 bases, 5 bases remained unmatched. CDR1 is LNHNV and CDR2 is YYDKDF in the germline V gene (reference sequence). The CDR3 is made up of 13 amino acids. This clone was seen a handful of times. Clones were sequenced by immunoSEQ multiplex PCR, and TCRdb holds only the in-frame ones, with some missing. The table records hundreds of thousands of clones, roughly 90% of them present only once.

The sample comprised PBMCs or T cells enriched from blood (not recorded which). The chain couples TRBV15 to TRBJ1-1, with 9 nucleotides matching TRBD1. This sequence originates from a woman between 50 and 59 years old who had recovered from COVID-19. The CDR3, as DNA: TGTGCCACCAGCAGAGAAGGGACAGGGCCTTCTTTCTTT. Its protein is CATSREGTGPSFF.